This T cell receptor beta chain originates from a study of lymphopenia after photon versus proton radiotherapy. The study's findings and limits: Photon-treated patients lost naive T cells and TCR diversity; proton-treated stayed stable. Survival link was tested only in deceased patients; proton benefit remains a possibility. In patients who died, overall survival fell as post-nadir TCR diversity dropped more. After the lymphocyte nadir, photon-treated repertoires showed oligoclonal expansion, especially of CD8+ Temra cells.

Here immunoSEQ multiplex PCR was the method, and the copy in TCRdb shows in-frame clones only, minus some. The table lists fewer than 30,000 clones, around 90% of them singletons. Germline V CDR1 and CDR2: SGHNT, YYREEE (reference sequence). The CDR3 consists of 13 residues. The ends were cut back, 4 bases at V and 0 bases at J, with 2 bases in the middle. As for this clone: As yet, its antigen is unknown.

The chain is built from TRBV5-4 and TRBJ2-6; D uncertain. Material: peripheral blood, obtained from a patient treated with photon-based radiotherapy. This clonotype originated in a woman in her forties or fifties with cholangiocarcinoma. CDR3: CASSTSGANVLTF. In DNA, the CDR3 is TGTGCCAGCAGCACCTCTGGGGCCAACGTCCTGACTTTC.